One and the same sample provided the 20 T cell receptor beta chains below, sequenced in a study of cytomegalovirus exposure and HLA in healthy donors. The PCR was carried out with 60 Vbeta primers and 13 Jbeta primers. TCRdb keeps only in-frame clones here, not all; method: immunoSEQ multiplex PCR. The sample carries 84,000 or so clones, roughly 83% recorded once. Sequencing used PBMCs. The receptors derive from a woman between 45 and 60 years old in good health and CMV-seronegative.

The chain recombines TRBV10-3 with TRBJ1-1, with TRBD1 matching 8 bases. The CDR3 is made up of 15 amino acids. Germline-derived CDR1 and CDR2 are ENHRY and SYGVKD. Trimming cost V 10 bases and J 0 bases; bases outside gene matches: 10. The CDR3 DNA follows: TGTGCCACAACGACAGGGGTCGACTTGAACACTGAAGCTTTCTTT. This encodes CATTTGVDLNTEAFF.

This clone was counted only a few times. This sequence joins TRBV5-6 and TRBJ2-1; TRBD2 aligns across 9 bases. The CDR3 loop spans 15 amino acids. Germline V gives CDR1 SGHDT, CDR2 YYEEEE. The J segment lost 5 bases and the V segment lost 0 bases, leaving 3 bases of the junction unmatched. The CDR3 sequence is CASSLGLAGNNEQFF. DNA for the CDR3: TGTGCCAGCAGCTTGGGGCTAGCGGGGAACAATGAGCAGTTCTTC.

The chain carries TRBV6-5 and TRBJ1-6, with a possible D match to TRBD1 (6 bases). Germline loops: CDR1 MNHEY, CDR2 SVGAGI. Trimming stripped 8 bases from V and 4 bases from J, with 9 bases between. This CDR3 has 13 residues. The CDR3 sequence is CASQQGYNSPLHF. The CDR3, as DNA: TGTGCCAGCCAACAGGGATATAATTCACCCCTCCACTTT.

The chain recombines TRBV6-6 with TRBJ1-1, with a possible D match to TRBD1 (6 bases). V lost 5 bases and J 3 bases, leaving 10 bases between the germline ends. The CDR3 is 13 residues long. Germline V gives CDR1 MNHNY, CDR2 SVGAGI (reference sequence). CDR3 sequence: CASSADRDTEAFF. Here the CDR3 DNA reads TGTGCCAGCAGTGCGGACAGAGACACTGAAGCTTTCTTT.

V is TRBV9 and J is TRBJ2-1; 16 bases fit TRBD2. Germline lookup yields CDR1 SGDLS and CDR2 YYNGEE. CDR3 length: 20 residues. After removal of 0 bases from V and 0 bases from J, the junction contained 6 bases not matched to a gene. The DNA of the CDR3 is TGTGCCAGCAGCGTAGGGGGACTAGCGGGAGGGCCGGTCTCCTACAATGAGCAGTTCTTC. Its translation: CASSVGGLAGGPVSYNEQFF.

This rearrangement joins TRBV28 to TRBJ2-1; 10 bases match TRBD2. With V trimmed by 4 bases and J by 3 bases, 9 bases remained unmatched. The CDR3 is made up of 17 amino acids. Germline V gives CDR1 MDHEN, CDR2 SYDVKM. CDR3 nucleotide sequence: TGTGCCAGCAGTTCATTTACCGGGACTAGCGACTACAATGAGCAGTTCTTC. Translating gives CASSSFTGTSDYNEQFF.

The V and J genes are TRBV27 and TRBJ2-7, with 7 bases lining up with TRBD1. The germline gives CDR1 MNHEY, CDR2 SMNVEV (reference sequence). The CDR3 loop spans 14 amino acids. After removal of 3 bases from V and 11 bases from J, the junction contained 13 bases not matched to a gene. This CDR3 reads CASSFDREIRSEYF. CDR3 DNA sequence: TGTGCCAGCAGTTTCGACAGGGAGATACGGAGTGAGTACTTC.

This chain joins TRBV7-6 and TRBJ2-1; 9 nucleotides agree with TRBD2. CDR3 length equals 15 residues. Germline lookup yields CDR1 SGHVS and CDR2 FNYEAQ. The J segment lost 4 bases and the V segment lost 5 bases, leaving 6 bases of the junction unmatched. In DNA form, the CDR3 reads TGTGCCAGCAGCACAGTAGCGGGAGCTTACAATGAGCAGTTCTTC. Translating it yields CASSTVAGAYNEQFF.

This clone has just a few counts. The rearrangement joins TRBV29-1 to TRBJ2-7; tentatively, D is TRBD2 (6 bases). V dropped 7 bases and J dropped 1 base, with 29 bases sitting between them. The CDR3 length is 18 residues. Germline CDR1 SQVTM, CDR2 ANQGSEA. The CDR3 nucleotides read TGCAGCGGTACGCCCCGAGTACCGGTAGGGAGGTCGTCCTACGAGCAGTACTTC. Protein sequence: CSGTPRVPVGRSSYEQYF.

V is TRBV4-2 and J is TRBJ2-5, with D possibly matching TRBD2 (6 bases). The J call may be wrong; the DNA end is better matched by TRBJ2-7. The length of the CDR3 is 15 residues. Germline lookup yields CDR1 LGHNA and CDR2 YNFKEQ. The CDR3 loop reads CASSQDRDSSYEQYF. The DNA of the CDR3 is TGTGCCAGCAGCCAAGATAGGGACTCCTCCTACGAGCAGTACTTC.

In regard to this clone: One junction end does not reproduce the germline sequence, and a read error may be involved. This rearrangement joins TRBV4-1 to TRBJ2-7, with 7 bases matching TRBD2. Germline V gene data show CDR1 as MGHRA and CDR2 as YSYEKL. The CDR3 has 14 amino acids. The CDR3 region has the DNA TGCGCCAGCAGCCAAGCCCTGGCTAGCGGACCTCTGGACTTC. Amino acid sequence: CASSQALASGPLDF.

This clone was seen only once. The V call is TRBV4-1, the J call TRBJ1-5; TRBD1 aligns across 7 bases. The CDR3 has 16 residues. Trimming cost V 3 bases and J 2 bases; bases outside gene matches: 7. The germline CDR1 and CDR2 sequences are MGHRA and YSYEKL. CDR3 nucleotides: TGCGCCAGCAGCCAGGAAAAGGGGGCCGGCAATCAGCCCCAGCATTTT. Its protein product is CASSQEKGAGNQPQHF.

The rearrangement links TRBV16 to TRBJ2-7; a possible D gene is TRBD1 (6 bases). Germline V gene data show CDR1 as KGHSY and CDR2 as FQNENV. This CDR3 region has 13 residues. Trimming took off 4 bases at V and 3 bases at J, with 10 bases between the two ends. Here the CDR3 DNA reads TGTGCCAGCAGCCTTATACAGGGCTACGAGCAGTACGTC. Protein sequence: CASSLIQGYEQYV.

The J gene is TRBJ2-4, the V gene TRBV29-1, with D perhaps TRBD2 (7 bases). V was clipped by 1 base and J by 4 bases, with 14 bases between them. The CDR3 extends over 15 amino acids. The germline CDR1 and CDR2 sequences are SQVTM and ANQGSEA. The CDR3 DNA is TGCAGCGTTGAAGTCGGGGGGCGGTCAAAAAACATTCAGTACTTC. Amino acid sequence: CSVEVGGRSKNIQYF.

This clone was found a few times. This rearrangement joins TRBV6-1 to TRBJ2-2; D is ambiguous. This CDR3 is 14 amino acids long. Germline-derived CDR1 and CDR2 are MNHNS and SASEGT. With 5 bases removed from V and 3 bases from J, the gap between germline ends came to 10 bases. The CDR3 nucleotides are TGTGCCAGCAGTAGTGGGCAGTACACCGGGGAGCTGTTTTTT. Protein: CASSSGQYTGELFF.

The chain combines TRBV5-1 with TRBJ2-7; D ambiguous. CDR1 and CDR2 (germline): SGHRS, YFSETQ. The CDR3 sequence is 15 residues long. Trimming pared 0 bases from V and 0 bases from J, leaving 10 bases between. CDR3 DNA: TGCGCCAGCAGCTTGGACAATAGCTTCTCCTACGAGCAGTACTTC. It is translated as CASSLDNSFSYEQYF.

The chain combines TRBV27 with TRBJ2-1; a weak D match, TRBD2 (5 bases). V was cut by 3 bases and J by 6 bases, with 9 bases left in between. CDR3 length equals 13 residues. Germline values: CDR1 MNHEY, CDR2 SMNVEV (reference sequence). For the CDR3, the DNA is TGTGCCAGCAGTTTTGGAGGATCCAATGAGCAGTTCTTC. This codes for CASSFGGSNEQFF.

The gene calls are TRBV2 and TRBJ1-1, with a weak D call TRBD1 (5 bases). The CDR3 is 14 amino acids. V lost 3 bases to trimming and J lost 5 bases, with 13 bases between them. The germline gives CDR1 SNHLY, CDR2 FYNNEI. CDR3 protein: CASSDRRGGTEAFF. In nucleotides, the CDR3 is TGTGCCAGCAGTGATCGGCGGGGGGGTACTGAAGCTTTCTTT.

The chain links TRBV2 to TRBJ1-2; D ambiguous. This CDR3 contains 11 residues. Germline V gene sequence: CDR1 SNHLY, CDR2 FYNNEI. The V end lost 8 bases, the J end lost 8 bases, and 12 bases lay between the germline ends. For the CDR3, the DNA is TGTGCCAGCGCTTCGGTGCGCGGCTACACCTTC. Its protein product is CASASVRGYTF. Full variable domain (outside the CDR3, taken from reference TRBV2 and TRBJ1-2): EPEVTQTPSHQVTQMGQEVILRCVPISNHLYFYWYRQILGQKVEFLVSFYNNEISEKSEIFDDQFSVERPDGSNFTLKIRSTKLEDSAMYFCASASVRGYTFGSGTRLTVV.

The J gene is TRBJ2-2, the V gene TRBV9; possible D gene TRBD1, 7 bases. V was trimmed by 1 base and J by 9 bases, leaving 16 bases between them. CDR1 and CDR2 (germline): SGDLS, YYNGEE. The CDR3 consists of 15 residues. CDR3 sequence: CASSVSAAGGRELFF. CDR3 DNA: TGTGCCAGCAGCGTATCGGCCGCAGGGGGGCGGGAGCTGTTTTTT.